This T cell receptor (beta chain) was retrieved from a study of human T cells and chemical hapten exposure. Broader study findings: There were significantly more large CDR3 similarity clusters among expanded TCRs than among controls.

The time point here: patch test 3, about 24 weeks after DPC sensitization. The treatment is: therapeutic diphenylcyclopropenone sensitization with weekly scalp DPC. Blood sampling preceded each patch test application. The library put unique molecular identifiers onto individual cDNA molecules. Methods used by the authors: Between about 23,224 and 750,000 TCRs appeared in each sample, and the median stood at around 92,000. MiXCR was run by TCRdb on the RACE reads, yielding one entry per CDR3 protein. It is TCRdb's table, rather than the study itself, that gives the V and J calls and clone size. The sample holds more than 80,000 distinct CDR3 sequences, 11% seen once. The sample holds many counts of this clonotype. Antigen: not known. The sequence was collected from a woman between 50 and 59 years old with alopecia areata. Some clones in this sample may be carry-over from other donors' samples. The specimen comprised whole blood, sampled in connection with sensitization to the hapten diphenylcyclopropenone (DPC).

DNA for the CDR3: TGTGCCAGCAGTTACCACGTCCCGGGACAGGGAGGGACCTATAATTCACCCCTCCACTTT. It encodes CASSYHVPGQGGTYNSPLHF. This chain joins TRBV6-5 and TRBJ1-6; TRBD1 matches 9 bases. CDR3 size: 20 residues. Germline V gene lookup returns CDR1 MNHEY and CDR2 SVGAGI. Unmatched junction bases numbered 13, after V lost 2 bases and J lost 2 bases.